Given below is one TCR beta chain in context. Its target is unknown. The data were taken from a study of OX40 agonist ivuxolimab in advanced cancers. Germline values: CDR1 SGDLS, CDR2 YYNGEE. CDR3 length equals 16 residues. V lost 2 bases to trimming and J lost 1 base, with 12 bases between them. Sequencing used immunoSEQ multiplex PCR; TCRdb keeps in-frame clones, though not all of them. Here the sample spans approximately 47,000 clones, approximately 91% being singletons. Whole-study results and caveats: On average, a greater number of expanded clones characterised CD8+ T cells relative to CD4+.

The clonotype originates from an adult with an advanced solid tumor such as melanoma, head and neck, liver or kidney cancer. The V gene is TRBV9, the J gene TRBJ2-2, with D perhaps TRBD2 (6 bases). Sequenced here: CD4+ or CD8+ T cells sorted from blood, sampled in a trial of the OX40 agonist ivuxolimab. The CDR3 sequence is CASSVRGDENTGELFF. The CDR3 DNA reads as TGTGCCAGCAGCGTTCGCGGGGACGAGAACACCGGGGAGCTGTTTTTT.